Shown below are 30 T cell receptor beta chains from a single sample sequenced in a study of T cell therapy after organ transplantation. The data were produced by immunoSEQ multiplex PCR, yet TCRdb's version contains in-frame clones alone and is incomplete. The sample lists approximately 52,000 clones; 94% were seen once. The antigens for these receptors are not known. The material sequenced was CD8+ T cells from blood, taken before autologous CMV-specific T cell therapy. These receptor sequences come from a human patient who had received a solid organ transplant and had CMV disease.

This chain connects TRBV4-3 to TRBJ2-1; D is undetermined. The CDR3 is 15 amino acids. Trimming cost V 4 bases and J 1 base, with 11 bases left between them. Germline values: CDR1 LGHNA, CDR2 YSLEER. Written as DNA, the CDR3 is TGCGCCAGCAGCCCGTCACCGAATTCCTACAATGAGCAGTTCTTC. It yields the protein CASSPSPNSYNEQFF.

The chain is built from TRBV19 and TRBJ1-1, with D unresolved. This CDR3 region has 13 residues. The ends were cut back, 7 bases at V and 5 bases at J, with 14 bases in the middle. Germline CDR1 and CDR2: LNHDA and SQIVND (reference sequence). In DNA form, the CDR3 reads TGTGCCAGTACCTCCGAGCGAAGTACTGAAGCTTTCTTT. Residues: CASTSERSTEAFF.

The chain uses TRBV6-6 and TRBJ2-1; maybe TRBD2 (5 bases). Germline CDR1 and CDR2: MNHNY and SVGAGI (reference sequence). The CDR3 extends over 16 amino acids. With 3 bases removed from V and 2 bases from J, the gap between germline ends came to 14 bases. This CDR3 is CASSYLSAGAYNEQFF. The DNA for the CDR3 is TGTGCCAGCAGTTATCTCTCCGCCGGGGCCTACAATGAGCAGTTCTTC.

The CDR3 loop reads CASSLDGTGNGYGYTF. The CDR3 region has the DNA TGTGCCAGCAGCTTAGACGGGACAGGGAATGGCTATGGCTACACCTTC. The V gene is TRBV13, the J gene TRBJ1-2; TRBD1 aligns across 9 bases. Germline V lookup: CDR1 PRHDT, CDR2 FYEKMQ (reference sequence). J lost 4 bases, V lost 1 base, and 7 bases had no gene match. The CDR3 totals 16 residues.

V gene TRBV4-1 combines with J gene TRBJ2-7, with D tentatively TRBD1 (5 bases). The CDR3 consists of 15 residues. Per germline, CDR1 MGHRA and CDR2 YSYEKL. Trimming shortened V by 0 bases and J by 0 bases, and 9 bases separated the two germline ends. The DNA for the CDR3 is TGCGCCAGCAGCCAAGACCCAGGGATCTCCTACGAGCAGTACTTC. It is translated as CASSQDPGISYEQYF.

The chain links TRBV11-2 to TRBJ1-1; TRBD1 agrees at 10 bases. Germline loops: CDR1 SGHAT, CDR2 FQNNGV. This CDR3 is built from 14 residues. With 4 bases clipped from V and 5 bases from J, the junction kept 4 bases outside the gene matches. The CDR3 loop is CASSSGQGSTEAFF. The CDR3 coding sequence is TGTGCCAGCAGCTCGGGACAGGGGTCGACTGAAGCTTTCTTT.

The chain couples TRBV7-8 to TRBJ1-5; D remains unclear. This CDR3 is built from 17 residues. Germline assignment: CDR1 SGHVS and CDR2 FQNEAQ. V was pared by 1 base and J by 6 bases, with 19 bases between. The CDR3: CASSLDSGNHDFQPQHF. DNA for the CDR3: TGTGCCAGCAGCTTAGATTCGGGGAACCATGATTTTCAGCCCCAGCATTTT.

The rearrangement uses TRBV12-2 and TRBJ1-2. TRBV12-2 has pseudogene status. This CDR3 contains 16 residues. CDR3: CASRLGRGRSLHGYTF. The CDR3 nucleotides are TGTGCAAGTCGCTTAGGAAGAGGACGGAGTCTCCATGGCTACACCTTC.

The chain joins TRBV10-3 to TRBJ2-7; TRBD2 aligns across 9 bases. The CDR3 is made up of 15 amino acids. Germline CDR1 reads ENHRY; CDR2 reads SYGVKD. Losses at the gene ends were 3 bases for V and 2 bases for J; bases not matched to a gene: 5. This CDR3 is CAISDSSGSPYEQYF. For the CDR3, the DNA is TGTGCCATCAGTGATAGTAGCGGGAGTCCCTACGAGCAGTACTTC.

V usage is TRBV19 and J usage is TRBJ1-2, with D maybe TRBD1 (6 bases). CDR3 length: 16 residues. Germline CDR1 reads LNHDA; CDR2 reads SQIVND (reference sequence). V lost 1 base to trimming and J lost 4 bases, with 16 bases between them. The CDR3 spells CASSIVFGGAAYGYTF. The CDR3 DNA is TGTGCCAGTAGTATAGTATTTGGGGGGGCCGCCTATGGCTACACCTTC.

The chain has TRBV19 and TRBJ1-1; a possible D gene is TRBD1 (5 bases). Germline V gives CDR1 LNHDA, CDR2 SQIVND (reference sequence). The CDR3 is 15 amino acids. Trimming shortened V by 3 bases and J by 5 bases, and 16 bases separated the two germline ends. The chain's CDR3 is CASSISGGGLTEAFF. The CDR3, as DNA: TGTGCCAGTAGTATTTCCGGGGGAGGATTGACTGAAGCTTTCTTT. The entire variable domain, with the rest obtained from reference TRBV19 and TRBJ1-1, is as follows: DGGITQSPKYLFRKEGQNVTLSCEQNLNHDAMYWYRQDPGQGLRLIYYSQIVNDFQKGDIAEGYSVSREKKESFPLTVTSAQKNPTAFYLCASSISGGGLTEAFFGQGTRLTVV.

This clone was detected only once. This chain links TRBV9 with TRBJ1-2; D unresolved. CDR1 is SGDLS, CDR2 YYNGEE, per germline. There are 12 residues in the CDR3. Deletions cut 5 bases from V and 8 bases from J, with 13 bases between. The CDR3 loop is CASSPFRGGYTF. CDR3 DNA: TGTGCCAGCAGTCCTTTCCGTGGCGGCTACACCTTC.

The rearrangement joins TRBV7-9 to TRBJ2-3; TRBD1 matches 9 bases. The CDR3 totals 16 residues. V trimming: 4 bases; J trimming: 2 bases; junction bases outside the gene matches: 7. CDR1 and CDR2 (germline): SEHNR, FQNEAQ (reference sequence). This CDR3 is CASSWSTGGDTDTQYF. The DNA for the CDR3 is TGTGCCAGCAGCTGGTCGACAGGGGGAGACACAGATACGCAGTATTTT.

The chain uses TRBV7-6 and TRBJ2-1, with a possible D match to TRBD2 (5 bases). Between the trimmed V and J ends, which lost 6 bases and 5 bases, there was a span of 11 bases. The CDR3 consists of 13 residues. The germline V gene encodes CDR1 SGHVS and CDR2 FNYEAQ. The chain's CDR3 is CASSTGVNNEQFF. The CDR3 DNA is TGTGCCAGCAGTACCGGGGTGAACAATGAGCAGTTCTTC.

V and J are TRBV2 and TRBJ1-1; 8 nucleotides agree with TRBD1. The CDR3 is 14 amino acids. Trimming took 1 base from V and 3 from J; bases not matched to a gene: 1. In germline, CDR1 is SNHLY, CDR2 FYNNEI. CDR3 protein: CASSEVQGDTEAFF. As DNA, the CDR3 is TGTGCCAGCAGTGAAGTACAGGGGGACACTGAAGCTTTCTTT.

Only one count was recorded for this clone. The chain combines TRBV9 with TRBJ1-3, with 9 bases identical to TRBD1. CDR3 length equals 17 residues. Germline V gives CDR1 SGDLS, CDR2 YYNGEE. J gave up 0 bases and V 0 bases, and 4 bases lay outside the gene matches. The CDR3 spells CASSVGDRVGSGNTIYF. The CDR3 DNA follows: TGTGCCAGCAGCGTAGGGGACAGGGTGGGCTCTGGAAACACCATATATTTT.

V is TRBV7-9 and J is TRBJ2-5; 12 bases agree with TRBD2. V lost 4 bases, J lost 3 bases, and 12 bases stayed unmatched. This CDR3 region has 18 residues. CDR1 and CDR2 (germline): SEHNR, FQNEAQ (reference sequence). CDR3 sequence: CASSSGALAGGRKETQYF. CDR3 DNA sequence: TGTGCCAGCAGCTCAGGGGCCCTAGCGGGGGGGCGTAAAGAGACCCAGTACTTC. The variable domain in full, completed from reference TRBV7-9 and TRBJ2-5, reads DTGVSQNPRHKITKRGQNVTFRCDPISEHNRLYWYRQTLGQGPEFLTYFQNEAQLEKSRLLSDRFSAERPKGSFSTLEIQRTEQGDSAMYLCASSSGALAGGRKETQYFGPGTRLLVL.

The CDR3 protein is CASSLGGANSPLHF. Here the CDR3 DNA reads TGTGCCAGCAGCTTAGGAGGGGCCAATTCACCCCTCCACTTT. The chain has TRBV11-2 and TRBJ1-6; tentatively, D is TRBD1 (5 bases). V was shortened by 1 base and J by 7 bases, with 8 bases between the two germline ends. The germline V gene has CDR1 SGHAT and CDR2 FQNNGV. This CDR3 region has 14 residues.

J is TRBJ2-1 and V is TRBV7-9, with no clear D. The germline gives CDR1 SEHNR, CDR2 FQNEAQ (reference sequence). Trimming cost V 5 bases and J 7 bases, with 6 bases left between them. The CDR3 extends over 11 amino acids. The CDR3 coding sequence is TGTGCCAGCAGCCGCAGGAATGAGCAGTTCTTC. It is translated as CASSRRNEQFF.

This clone was seen just once. The CDR3 region is CASSLPGDNTIYF. In DNA, the CDR3 is TGTGCCAGCAGTCTCCCGGGGGACAACACCATATATTTT. The chain is built from TRBV7-9 and TRBJ1-3; TRBD1 might be the D (5 bases). The V end was cut by 6 bases, the J end by 7 bases, with 13 bases between. Looked up from germline, CDR1 is SEHNR and CDR2 is FQNEAQ (reference sequence). This CDR3 is 13 amino acids long.

The chain is built from TRBV21-1 and TRBJ1-5; TRBD1 is taken as the D call from the table, unchecked against the DNA. TRBV21-1 is described as a pseudogene. The CDR3 totals 16 residues. The CDR3 here is CASSGGTGGSNQPQHF. The DNA for the CDR3 is TGTGCCAGCAGTGGGGGGACAGGGGGGAGCAATCAGCCCCAGCATTTT.

The chain links TRBV27 to TRBJ1-4, with 7 positions matching TRBD1. After removal of 6 bases from V and 7 bases from J, the junction contained 11 bases not matched to a gene. Germline CDR1 and CDR2: MNHEY and SMNVEV (reference sequence). The CDR3 has 15 amino acids. CDR3 bases: TGTGCCAGCAGCCAGGAGGGGGCAGGGGCTGAAAAACTGTTTTTT. Protein: CASSQEGAGAEKLFF.

This clone counts as medium-sized. The chain has TRBV6-4 and TRBJ1-6; 7 positions match TRBD1. This CDR3 contains 15 residues. The ends lost 3 bases at V and 9 bases at J; junction bases unmatched: 8. From germline, CDR1 is MRHNA and CDR2 SNTAGT. The CDR3 DNA sequence: TGTGCCAGCAGTGAAGGAGGGGGCTCTGGTTCACCCCTCCACTTT. Its protein is CASSEGGGSGSPLHF.

The chain has TRBV7-8 and TRBJ2-1; D not resolved. Per the germline V gene, CDR1 is SGHVS and CDR2 is FQNEAQ. The CDR3 contains 12 residues. Trimming pared 5 bases from V and 4 bases from J, leaving 6 bases between. CDR3 residues: CASSDQYNEQFF. CDR3 coding DNA: TGTGCCAGCAGCGACCAATACAATGAGCAGTTCTTC.

The gene calls are TRBV7-9 and TRBJ1-1; no firm D call. The CDR3 spans 15 residues. In germline, CDR1 is SEHNR, CDR2 FQNEAQ (reference sequence). V lost 5 bases, J lost 1 base, and 14 bases lay in between. DNA for the CDR3: TGTGCCAGCAGCCATATGGGCAGCGAGAACACTGAAGCTTTCTTT. Its translation: CASSHMGSENTEAFF.

The rearrangement links TRBV10-3 to TRBJ2-3; 9 bases agree with TRBD2. Germline V lookup: CDR1 ENHRY, CDR2 SYGVKD. The V gene end was trimmed by 5 bases and the J gene end by 5 bases; junction bases not matched to a gene: 8. The CDR3 is 15 amino acids. The DNA of the CDR3 is TGTGCCATCAGTACGGGACTAGCCTCCGGAGATACGCAGTATTTT. Its translation is CAISTGLASGDTQYF.

This chain's CDR3 is CASSGGQGLLLDGYTF. As DNA, the CDR3 is TGTGCCAGCAGTGGGGGACAGGGGCTCTTACTTGACGGCTACACCTTC. The V gene is TRBV2, the J gene TRBJ1-2, with 10 bases lining up with TRBD1. V lost 4 bases and J lost 8; bases outside the gene matches: 13. The CDR3 covers 16 residues. CDR1 is SNHLY, CDR2 FYNNEI, per germline.

The chain combines TRBV4-1 with TRBJ2-1, with D perhaps matching TRBD1 or TRBD2 (5 bases each). The V and J ends lost 6 bases and 3 bases respectively, with 18 bases between them. The CDR3 length is 16 residues. The germline gives CDR1 MGHRA, CDR2 YSYEKL. The CDR3 DNA sequence: TGCGCCAGCAGTCCCCGGCAAGCGGACAACTACAATGAGCAGTTCTTC. Protein: CASSPRQADNYNEQFF.

The CDR3 DNA reads TGCGCCAGCAGCCAAGACGGGACAGGGATGGGTCACGAGCAGTACTTC. Encoded protein: CASSQDGTGMGHEQYF. The chain joins TRBV4-1 to TRBJ2-7, with TRBD1 matching over 9 bases. The CDR3 contains 16 residues. V gave up 0 bases and J gave up 5 bases; unmatched junction bases: 8. CDR1 and CDR2 (germline): MGHRA, YSYEKL.

This chain uses TRBV27 with TRBJ2-1; 11 positions agree with TRBD1. V lost 5 bases, J lost 7 bases, and 10 bases stayed unmatched. Germline lookup yields CDR1 MNHEY and CDR2 SMNVEV (reference sequence). This CDR3 contains 16 residues. As DNA, the CDR3 is TGTGCCAGCAGTGCCTCACCGGGACAGGGGGTGAATGAGCAGTTCTTC. Translated: CASSASPGQGVNEQFF.